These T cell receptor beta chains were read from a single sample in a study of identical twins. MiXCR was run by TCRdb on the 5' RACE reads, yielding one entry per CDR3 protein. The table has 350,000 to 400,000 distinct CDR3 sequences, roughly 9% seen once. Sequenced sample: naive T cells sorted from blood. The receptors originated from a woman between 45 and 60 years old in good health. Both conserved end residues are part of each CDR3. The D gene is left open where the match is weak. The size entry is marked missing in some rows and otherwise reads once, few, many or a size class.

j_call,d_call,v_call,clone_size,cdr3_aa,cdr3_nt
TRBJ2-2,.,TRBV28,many,CASSLLGPGELFF,TGTGCCAGCAGTTTGTTAGGGCCCGGGGAGCTGTTTTTT
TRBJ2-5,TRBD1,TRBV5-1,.,CASSVDRGGQETQYF,TGCGCCAGCAGCGTTGACAGGGGAGGTCAAGAGACCCAGTACTTC
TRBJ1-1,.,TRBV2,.,CARGEAQKAFF,TGTGCCAGGGGGGAGGCCCAGAAAGCTTTCTTT
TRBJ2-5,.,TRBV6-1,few,CASSGSGALETQYF,TGTGCCAGCAGTGGAAGCGGAGCCCTGGAGACCCAGTACTTC
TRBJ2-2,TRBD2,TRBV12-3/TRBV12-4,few,CASRGLANTGELFF,TGTGCCAGCAGGGGACTAGCAAACACCGGGGAGCTGTTTTTT
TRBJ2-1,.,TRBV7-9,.,CASSLAATGGGEQFF,TGTGCCAGCAGCTTAGCGGCTACCGGTGGAGGTGAGCAGTTCTTC
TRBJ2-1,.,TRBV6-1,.,CASRPEWYSSYNEQFF,TGTGCCAGCAGACCCGAGTGGTATAGCTCCTACAATGAGCAGTTCTTC
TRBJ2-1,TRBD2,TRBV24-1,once,CATSDFPSGSSYNEQFF,TGTGCCACCAGTGATTTCCCTAGCGGGAGCTCCTACAATGAGCAGTTCTTC
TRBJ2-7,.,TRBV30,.,CAWSPGLGDYEQYF,TGTGCCTGGAGTCCCGGGTTGGGGGACTACGAGCAGTACTTC
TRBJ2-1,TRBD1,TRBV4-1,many,CASSQIGRGGDRAYNEQFF,TGCGCCAGCAGCCAGATCGGGCGAGGGGGGGACAGGGCCTACAATGAGCAGTTCTTC
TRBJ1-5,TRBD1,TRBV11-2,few,CASSLGDRGRSNQPQHF,TGTGCCAGCAGCTTAGGTGACAGGGGGAGAAGCAATCAGCCCCAGCATTTT
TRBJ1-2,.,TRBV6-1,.,CASSESRGLIRIGYTF,TGTGCCAGCAGTGAATCGAGGGGTTTAATTAGGATTGGCTACACCTTC
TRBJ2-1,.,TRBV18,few,CASSPQTPRISNEQFF,TGTGCCAGCTCACCACAGACTCCCAGGATAAGTAATGAGCAGTTCTTC
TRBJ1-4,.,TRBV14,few,CASSQGDIGRNELFF,TGTGCCAGCAGCCAGGGGGACATAGGACGGAACGAACTGTTTTTT
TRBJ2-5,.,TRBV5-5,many,CASSLGPGIGQETQYF,TGTGCCAGCAGCTTGGGTCCGGGGATAGGACAAGAGACCCAGTACTTC
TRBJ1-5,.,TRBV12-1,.,CASSQTGTDETRNQPQHF,TGTGCCAGCAGCCAGACAGGGACGGACGAGACTCGCAATCAGCCCCAGCATTTT
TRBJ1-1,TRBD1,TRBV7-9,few,CASSLAGQGFSEAFF,TGTGCCAGCAGCTTAGCGGGACAGGGGTTTTCTGAAGCTTTCTTT
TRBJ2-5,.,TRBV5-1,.,CASRPTGYQETQYF,TGCGCCAGCAGACCGACGGGGTACCAAGAGACCCAGTACTTC